This T cell receptor (beta chain) derives from a study of blood T cell repertoires in COVID-19. About the research overall: Samples taken during acute and convalescent COVID-19 were collected in the United States, Italy and Spain. Sample material is recorded as cDNA or gDNA derived from T cells, B-cell-depleted T cells, or PBMCs.

Original processing notes: Reference gene primer amplification yielded estimated nucleated cell counts. Libraries were prepared by immunoSEQ multiplex PCR; TCRdb keeps only in-frame clonotypes and omits some of them. V, J and clone size reflect that table, while D and trimming were determined from the DNA. Counted here are fewer than 40,000 clones, around nine tenths occurring once; the ten biggest clones make up about 31%. This clone was seen a handful of times. The CDR3 extends over 14 amino acids. Germline V CDR1 and CDR2: SNHLY, FYNNEI. Trimming shortened V by 2 bases and J by 6 bases, and 11 bases separated the two germline ends.

This receptor was taken from a man between 65 and 85 years old with active COVID-19. The V gene is TRBV2, the J gene TRBJ1-5; tentatively, D is TRBD1 (6 bases). Sequencing input: peripheral blood. In DNA, the CDR3 is TGTGCCAGCAGTGAACAACAGGGTATTCAGCCCCAGCATTTT. Encoded protein: CASSEQQGIQPQHF.